This paragraph covers one T cell receptor beta chain sequence. Antigen unknown. This sample stems from a study of CD8 T cells in Susac syndrome. General study findings and limits: Acknowledgment was made by the study that its TCR sequencing and HLA analysis involved a relatively small number of individuals.

V dropped 5 bases and J dropped 8 bases, with 9 bases sitting between them. This CDR3 region has 12 residues. The germline V gene has CDR1 LNHDA and CDR2 SQIVND (reference sequence). The RNA, about 0.45 to 1 ug, was put through reverse transcription using random hexamers. One entry per CDR3 protein, called by TCRdb with MiXCR from the immunoSEQ multiplex PCR reads. Here the sample spans about 150,000 distinct CDR3 sequences, roughly 95% being singletons. The sequenced sample consisted of CD4+ T cells from PBMCs. The TCR comes from a human donor in good health. The rearrangement links TRBV19 to TRBJ2-2; D possibly corresponds to TRBD2 (5 bases). As DNA, the CDR3 is TGTGCCAGTAGTCCCCGGGAAGGGGAGCTGTTTTTT. It is translated as CASSPREGELFF.